These 24 T cell receptor beta chains share one sample of origin, sequenced in a study of identifying expanded T cells in peripheral blood. Produced via immunoSEQ multiplex PCR; TCRdb's table is partial and in-frame only. Of tens of thousands of clones listed, roughly 88% are singletons. Material for sequencing was blood. The source of these receptors is a person between 18 and 75 years old in good health.

The chain joins TRBV27 to TRBJ2-1; D is uncertain. V dropped 0 bases and J dropped 7 bases, with 13 bases sitting between them. Germline-derived CDR1 and CDR2 are MNHEY and SMNVEV (reference sequence). The CDR3 covers 15 residues. The CDR3 nucleotides read TGTGCCAGCAGTTTATCAGGAAAGGCTTGGAATGAGCAGTTCTTC. It specifies CASSLSGKAWNEQFF.

The chain couples TRBV28 to TRBJ1-1, with a tentative D call TRBD1 (5 bases). The CDR3 consists of 15 residues. Germline V gene sequence: CDR1 MDHEN, CDR2 SYDVKM. V lost 6 bases and J lost 0, with 14 bases in between. The CDR3 DNA reads as TGTGCCAGCAGCCGAGGGGTTCCCATGAACACTGAAGCTTTCTTT. Translation gives CASSRGVPMNTEAFF.

V usage is TRBV6-5 and J usage is TRBJ1-1; D is possibly TRBD1 (5 bases). Germline CDR1 MNHEY, CDR2 SVGAGI. The CDR3 spans 15 residues. Trimming left V 2 bases short and J 3 bases short, with 13 bases between. The CDR3 bases are TGTGCCAGCAGTTACGTAGGACGGGGGGACACTGAAGCTTTCTTT. This gives the protein CASSYVGRGDTEAFF.

V gene TRBV7-2 combines with J gene TRBJ2-7; D possibly matches TRBD1 or TRBD2 (5 bases each). The CDR3 totals 15 residues. CDR1 is SGHTA and CDR2 is FQGNSA in the germline V gene. V was trimmed by 5 bases and J by 2 bases, leaving 16 bases between them. The CDR3 sequence is CASSPPGRSAYEQYF. CDR3 sequence (DNA): TGTGCCAGCAGCCCACCGGGACGAAGTGCCTACGAGCAGTACTTC.

The gene calls are TRBV27 and TRBJ2-7; D ambiguous. Trimming stripped 8 bases from V and 2 bases from J, with 7 bases between. This CDR3 spans 11 amino acids. In germline, CDR1 is MNHEY, CDR2 SMNVEV (reference sequence). For the CDR3, the DNA is TGTGCCAGCCGCCGTACCTACGAGCAGTACTTC. Its protein product is CASRRTYEQYF.

This chain links TRBV5-4 with TRBJ2-5, with D perhaps matching TRBD1 (6 bases). The V end was cut by 2 bases, the J end by 2 bases, with 10 bases between. CDR3 length: 14 amino acids. Germline CDR1 and CDR2: SGHNT and YYREEE (reference sequence). The CDR3 reads CASSFRTEQETQYF. CDR3 DNA: TGTGCCAGCAGCTTCCGGACAGAGCAAGAGACCCAGTACTTC.

V usage is TRBV5-4 and J usage is TRBJ2-7, with D perhaps assigned TRBD1 or TRBD2 (5 bases each). Germline V CDR1 and CDR2: SGHNT, YYREEE (reference sequence). CDR3 length equals 14 residues. The germline V and J ends were trimmed by 4 bases and 0 bases, with 11 bases remaining between them. The CDR3 nucleotides read TGTGCCAGCAGCATGGGACCCAGCTCCTACGAGCAGTACTTC. This encodes CASSMGPSSYEQYF.

The V gene is TRBV28, the J gene TRBJ2-5; TRBD1 agrees at 8 bases. This CDR3 has 15 amino acids. Germline V CDR1 and CDR2: MDHEN, SYDVKM. V lost 3 bases to trimming and J lost 4 bases; unmatched junction nucleotides: 7. The CDR3 sequence: CASSLNPGGTETQYF. CDR3 nucleotides: TGTGCCAGCAGTTTGAACCCAGGGGGCACAGAGACCCAGTACTTC. Full variable domain (outside the CDR3, taken from reference TRBV28 and TRBJ2-5): DVKVTQSSRYLVKRTGEKVFLECVQDMDHENMFWYRQDPGLGLRLIYFSYDVKMKEKGDIPEGYSVSREKKERFSLILESASTNQTSMYLCASSLNPGGTETQYFGPGTRLLVL.

The chain employs TRBV6-1 and TRBJ2-1, with 14 bases lining up with TRBD2. V gave up 11 bases and J gave up 7 bases; unmatched junction bases: 10. This CDR3 comprises 15 residues. The germline V gene encodes CDR1 MNHNS and CDR2 SASEGT. This chain's CDR3 is CACLSGTSGSNEQFF. CDR3 in DNA: TGTGCCTGCCTTTCCGGGACTAGCGGGAGTAATGAGCAGTTCTTC.

This CDR3 is CASSLRTDEQYF. CDR3 bases: TGTGCCAGCAGCTTGCGGACGGACGAGCAGTACTTC. This chain connects TRBV7-9 to TRBJ2-7; D is undetermined. The CDR3 extends over 12 amino acids. CDR1 is SEHNR and CDR2 is FQNEAQ in the germline V gene (reference sequence). V gave up 3 bases and J gave up 5 bases, with 8 bases separating them. Variable domain in full (rest from reference TRBV7-9 and TRBJ2-7): DTGVSQNPRHKITKRGQNVTFRCDPISEHNRLYWYRQTLGQGPEFLTYFQNEAQLEKSRLLSDRFSAERPKGSFSTLEIQRTEQGDSAMYLCASSLRTDEQYFGPGTRLTVT.

The chain combines TRBV6-1 with TRBJ2-7, with TRBD1 as a possible D gene (6 bases). Trimming stripped 3 bases from V and 4 bases from J, with 19 bases between. The CDR3 has 16 amino acids. CDR1 is MNHNS and CDR2 is SASEGT in the germline V gene. CDR3 in amino acids: CASSERRQDRPYEQYF. The DNA of the CDR3 is TGTGCCAGCAGTGAGAGGAGGCAGGACAGACCGTACGAGCAGTACTTC.

V and J are TRBV7-2 and TRBJ2-7; 9 positions match TRBD1. The CDR3 covers 15 residues. CDR1 SGHTA and CDR2 FQGNSA come from the germline V gene. With V trimmed by 6 bases and J by 4 bases, 10 bases remained unmatched. CDR3 sequence reads: CASRARGQGGYEQYF. Here the CDR3 DNA reads TGTGCCAGCAGGGCAAGGGGACAGGGAGGGTACGAGCAGTACTTC.

The sample holds many counts of this clone. The rearrangement uses TRBV10-3 and TRBJ1-5, with D hard to call. This CDR3 is 14 amino acids long. The V gene's germline CDR1 is ENHRY and CDR2 SYGVKD. Deletions cut 11 bases from V and 2 bases from J, with 16 bases between. The CDR3 region is CASREGFGNQPQHF. The CDR3 nucleotides read TGTGCCTCAAGAGAGGGTTTTGGCAATCAGCCCCAGCATTTT.

This rearrangement joins TRBV6-5 to TRBJ2-7, with TRBD1 matching 9 bases. This CDR3 spans 15 amino acids. Germline lookup yields CDR1 MNHEY and CDR2 SVGAGI. With V trimmed by 2 bases and J by 5 bases, 7 bases remained unmatched. The CDR3 DNA sequence: TGTGCCAGCAGTTACCCCGGGACAGGGATCAACGAGCAGTACTTC. This codes for CASSYPGTGINEQYF.

The CDR3 DNA reads as TGTGCCAGCAGCTCTGGGAGACGGTGGGGCTACACCTTC. Translated: CASSSGRRWGYTF. V gene TRBV7-2 combines with J gene TRBJ1-2; D not resolved. The V end lost 4 bases, the J end lost 8 bases, and 14 bases lay between the germline ends. CDR1 is SGHTA and CDR2 is FQGNSA in the germline V gene. This CDR3 spans 13 amino acids.

The V call is TRBV6-4, the J call TRBJ2-5; TRBD2 might be the D (5 bases). The ends were cut back, 0 bases at V and 1 base at J, with 18 bases in the middle. The CDR3 spans 18 residues. Germline-derived CDR1 and CDR2 are MRHNA and SNTAGT. The CDR3 bases are TGTGCCAGCAGTGACTCGCACCGGGGTCAGGAACTCCAAGAGACCCAGTACTTC. Translated: CASSDSHRGQELQETQYF.

The gene calls are TRBV11-3 and TRBJ2-3; D not resolved. Per the germline V gene, CDR1 is SGHNT and CDR2 is YENEEA. This CDR3 comprises 15 residues. V lost 1 base to trimming and J lost 5 bases, with 13 bases between them. The CDR3 region has the DNA TGTGCCAGCAGCTTAGGGTCTTCCCAAGGAGATACGCAGTATTTT. This translates into CASSLGSSQGDTQYF.

The chain has TRBV5-4 and TRBJ1-2; D remains ambiguous. Germline V gene data show CDR1 as SGHNT and CDR2 as YYREEE (reference sequence). This CDR3 is built from 14 residues. The V end lost 4 bases, the J end lost 8 bases, and 18 bases lay between the germline ends. The DNA for the CDR3 is TGTGCCAGCAGCCAAGATAGGGCCGGGAGGGGCTACACCTTC. Translation gives CASSQDRAGRGYTF.

This chain joins TRBV6-1 and TRBJ1-2, with D hard to call. The CDR3 length is 13 residues. V was shortened by 6 bases and J by 6 bases, with 14 bases between the two germline ends. Looked up from germline, CDR1 is MNHNS and CDR2 is SASEGT. CDR3 loop: CASSPNPGHGYTF. In nucleotides, the CDR3 is TGTGCCAGCAGCCCTAACCCGGGTCATGGCTACACCTTC.

The chain is built from TRBV27 and TRBJ2-3, with 11 bases lining up with TRBD2. CDR1 is MNHEY, CDR2 SMNVEV, per germline (reference sequence). This CDR3 has 16 amino acids. With V trimmed by 2 bases and J by 6 bases, 7 bases remained unmatched. DNA for the CDR3: TGTGCCAGCAGTTTAGTAGCGGGGGGGCCTATCGATACGCAGTATTTT. Translated: CASSLVAGGPIDTQYF.

The rearrangement links TRBV6-4 to TRBJ2-7, with TRBD1 matching over 10 bases. Germline trimming cut 0 bases from V and 5 bases from J; bases unmatched to any gene: 7. The CDR3 length is 16 residues. Germline V CDR1 and CDR2: MRHNA, SNTAGT. CDR3 nucleotide sequence: TGTGCCAGCAGTGACTCTGCCGGGACAGGGGAAGACGAGCAGTACTTC. Its translation: CASSDSAGTGEDEQYF.

The genes are TRBV28 and TRBJ1-1; D perhaps matches TRBD1 (5 bases). The CDR3 is made up of 15 amino acids. V was trimmed by 2 bases and J by 5 bases, leaving 15 bases between them. Per the germline V gene, CDR1 is MDHEN and CDR2 is SYDVKM. This CDR3 reads CASSLSRVGVTEAFF. The DNA of the CDR3 is TGTGCCAGCAGTTTAAGCAGGGTAGGGGTTACTGAAGCTTTCTTT.

The J gene is TRBJ2-1, the V gene TRBV6-4, with a tentative D call TRBD2 (6 bases). This CDR3 comprises 13 residues. Trimming shortened V by 3 bases and J by 12 bases, and 15 bases separated the two germline ends. Germline V gene sequence: CDR1 MRHNA, CDR2 SNTAGT. The CDR3 sequence is CASSEHRGFTQFF. Here the CDR3 DNA reads TGTGCCAGCAGTGAGCATCGGGGGTTTACGCAGTTCTTC.

This clone appeared once. CDR3 sequence (DNA): TGTGCCAGCAGCCCTCCACTAGCGGGGGGGCTAGATACGCAGTATTTT. It encodes CASSPPLAGGLDTQYF. The V call is TRBV7-3, the J call TRBJ2-3; TRBD2 matches at 13 bases. The CDR3 length is 16 residues. Germline V gene sequence: CDR1 SGHTA, CDR2 FQGTGA. J lost 5 bases, V lost 5 bases, and 7 bases had no gene match.